Below, 16 T cell receptor beta chains from the same sample are listed, as sequenced in a study of identical twins. TCRdb processed the 5' RACE reads anew with MiXCR; each CDR3 protein has one entry. Among about 240,000 distinct CDR3 sequences listed, about 10% were seen once. Sequencing input: memory T cells sorted from blood. The receptors stem from a man between 50 and 59 years old in good health.

This clonotype came up a few times. V gene TRBV2 combines with J gene TRBJ2-3; D not resolved. CDR3 length: 16 amino acids. The germline gives CDR1 SNHLY, CDR2 FYNNEI. V was trimmed by 1 base and J by 1 base, leaving 12 bases between them. The CDR3 protein is CASSEVEGLGTDTQYF. CDR3 DNA: TGTGCCAGCAGTGAAGTAGAAGGTTTAGGCACAGATACGCAGTATTTT.

The chain links TRBV6-5 to TRBJ2-6, with D hard to call. This CDR3 contains 16 residues. Germline CDR1 reads MNHEY; CDR2 reads SVGAGI. Trimming removed 2 bases from V and 1 base from J, with 9 bases in between. The CDR3 nucleotides read TGTGCCAGCAGTTACCGTCCCGGGTCTGGGGCCAACGTCCTGACTTTC. This translates into CASSYRPGSGANVLTF.

This clonotype was seen a few times. The rearrangement links TRBV6-2 or TRBV6-3 to TRBJ1-1; D unresolved. The CDR3 sequence is 17 residues long. The V gene lost 2 bases and the J gene lost 0 bases, with 16 bases spanning the gap. Germline V gives CDR1 MNHEY, CDR2 SVGEGT. CDR3 in amino acids: CASSYPIVGGLNTEAFF. The CDR3 region has the DNA TGTGCCAGCAGTTACCCCATCGTTGGAGGCTTGAACACTGAAGCTTTCTTT.

The CDR3 here is CASTDSLSGNQPQHF. In DNA form, the CDR3 reads TGTGCCAGCACGGATAGCTTATCGGGCAATCAGCCCCAGCATTTT. This chain joins TRBV6-1 and TRBJ1-5; D is unresolved. Germline CDR1 and CDR2: MNHNS and SASEGT. The CDR3 has 15 residues. V was clipped by 7 bases and J by 2 bases, with 15 bases between them.

This clonotype was seen repeatedly, ten times or more. This chain links TRBV6-2 or TRBV6-3 with TRBJ2-3, with 9 bases identical to TRBD1. The CDR3 is made up of 15 amino acids. V lost 6 bases, J lost 10 bases, and 14 bases stayed unmatched. Germline V lookup: CDR1 MNHEY, CDR2 SVGEGT. The CDR3 region is CASSTEGTGLVPQYF. The CDR3 DNA sequence: TGTGCCAGCAGCACCGAGGGGACAGGGCTGGTCCCGCAGTATTTT.

The rearrangement joins TRBV27 to TRBJ1-6, with a tentative D call TRBD1 (5 bases). The CDR3 extends over 14 amino acids. Trimming removed 3 bases from V and 7 bases from J, with 10 bases in between. Germline V CDR1 and CDR2: MNHEY, SMNVEV (reference sequence). The CDR3 DNA sequence: TGTGCCAGCAGTTTTAGGGACGGAAATTCACCCCTCCACTTT. This sequence encodes CASSFRDGNSPLHF.

This clonotype was picked up many times. The genes are TRBV12-3 or TRBV12-4 and TRBJ1-3; 8 bases fit TRBD1. This CDR3 has 13 residues. Trimming removed 7 bases from V and 2 bases from J; junction bases left unmatched: 1. The DNA of the CDR3 is TGTGCCAGCAAACAGGGGGCTGGAAACACCATATATTTT. Its translation is CASKQGAGNTIYF.

This clonotype was detected a few times. The J gene is TRBJ1-1, the V gene TRBV29-1; the D gene is possibly TRBD1 (6 bases). The CDR3 is 13 amino acids. Trimming took off 4 bases at V and 4 bases at J, with 13 bases between the two ends. From germline, CDR1 is SQVTM and CDR2 ANQGSEA. CDR3 bases: TGCAGCGTTGTGAGGGGGGGAGGCACTGAAGCTTTCTTT. Its protein product is CSVVRGGGTEAFF.

This clonotype was seen ten or more times. The J gene is TRBJ2-5, the V gene TRBV30, with D unclear. V lost 5 bases, J lost 2 bases, and 12 bases lay in between. Germline CDR1 GTSNPN, CDR2 SVGIG (reference sequence). The CDR3 has 13 residues. DNA of the CDR3: TGTGCCTGGGGCAGACATGCACAAGAGACCCAGTACTTC. It codes for CAWGRHAQETQYF.

This clonotype has a count of ten or more. V usage is TRBV11-2 and J usage is TRBJ1-6; D possibly corresponds to TRBD1 (5 bases). Germline V gene data show CDR1 as SGHAT and CDR2 as FQNNGV. The CDR3 has 13 amino acids. Deletions cut 6 bases from V and 10 bases from J, with 13 bases between. The CDR3 sequence: CASSQGPGSPLHF. In DNA, the CDR3 is TGTGCCAGCAGTCAGGGTCCGGGCTCACCCCTCCACTTT. Using reference TRBV11-2 and TRBJ1-6 for the parts outside the CDR3, the full variable domain is EAGVAQSPRYKIIEKRQSVAFWCNPISGHATLYWYQQILGQGPKLLIQFQNNGVVDDSQLPKDRFSAERLKGVDSTLKIQPAKLEDSAVYLCASSQGPGSPLHFGNGTRLTVT.

This clonotype was seen repeatedly, ten times or more. V and J are TRBV6-5 and TRBJ1-1; D gene unclear. Germline loops: CDR1 MNHEY, CDR2 SVGAGI. V was trimmed by 2 bases and J by 4 bases, leaving 8 bases between them. The CDR3 contains 13 residues. DNA of the CDR3: TGTGCCAGCAGTTACGTGCGAGGCACTGAAGCTTTCTTT. Its protein product is CASSYVRGTEAFF.

This clonotype has just a few counts. V is TRBV27 and J is TRBJ2-7, with TRBD1 identical over 9 bases. Trimming at V came to 6 bases and at J to 4 bases, leaving 13 bases not matched to a gene. This CDR3 is built from 16 residues. From germline, CDR1 is MNHEY and CDR2 SMNVEV (reference sequence). The CDR3 is CASRTATGTGYYEQYF. DNA for the CDR3: TGTGCCAGCAGAACCGCCACCGGGACAGGGTATTACGAGCAGTACTTC.

This clonotype was detected a few times. The chain employs TRBV4-3 and TRBJ2-1; D remains unclear. This CDR3 contains 14 residues. V lost 1 base and J 0 bases, leaving 4 bases between the germline ends. CDR1 LGHNA and CDR2 YSLEER come from the germline V gene. In DNA form, the CDR3 reads TGCGCCAGCAGCCAAGTCAACTCCTACAATGAGCAGTTCTTC. This translates into CASSQVNSYNEQFF.

This clonotype showed up many times. This chain connects TRBV7-9 to TRBJ2-1; 7 positions match TRBD1. J lost 6 bases, V lost 5 bases, and 7 bases had no gene match. The CDR3 contains 14 residues. The germline V gene has CDR1 SEHNR and CDR2 FQNEAQ (reference sequence). The CDR3 nucleotides are TGTGCCAGCAGCACAGACAGGGTTGGCAATGAGCAGTTCTTC. Its protein product is CASSTDRVGNEQFF.

This clonotype has a count of ten or more. V usage is TRBV9 and J usage is TRBJ2-7; 14 nucleotides line up with TRBD2. Germline CDR1 and CDR2: SGDLS and YYNGEE. This CDR3 has 14 amino acids. V was pared by 4 bases and J by 6 bases, with 3 bases of the junction left unmatched. Here the CDR3 DNA reads TGTGCCAGCAGCCTGACTAGCGGGAGGGGCGAGCAGTACTTC. This codes for CASSLTSGRGEQYF.

Ten or more counts support this clonotype. The chain's CDR3 is CATSRGTASTDTQYF. CDR3 sequence (DNA): TGTGCCACCAGCAGAGGGACAGCAAGCACAGATACGCAGTATTTT. The V call is TRBV15, the J call TRBJ2-3; D might be TRBD1 (6 bases). The CDR3 contains 15 residues. Trimming stripped 1 base from V and 0 bases from J, with 8 bases between. The germline V gene encodes CDR1 LNHNV and CDR2 YYDKDF (reference sequence).